This T cell receptor beta chain was recorded in a study of CD8 T cells in Susac syndrome. An input of about 0.5 to 1 ug of RNA was subjected to reverse transcription using random hexamers. The CDR3 of TCR beta was amplified by immunoSEQ multiplex PCR across 54 Vbeta and 13 Jbeta. A single record per CDR3 protein comes from TCRdb applying MiXCR to the immunoSEQ multiplex PCR reads. The repertoire holds 250,000 to 300,000 distinct CDR3 sequences, 70% to 90% seen once, with over 0.095% in the top ten. Germline CDR1 reads MDHEN; CDR2 reads SYDVKM. CDR3 length equals 17 residues. V lost 3 bases, J lost 5 bases, and 13 bases stayed unmatched. In blood CD8+ and CD4+ T cells, TCR beta underwent sequencing. Bulk CD8+ and CD4+ cells came from magnetic negative isolation; CD8+ TEMRA by FACS.

This chain connects TRBV28 to TRBJ2-1, with 7 bases identical to TRBD2. The clonotype comes from a human donor with multiple sclerosis. Input material: CD8+ T cells from PBMCs. The CDR3 here is CASSFRAGEGLNNEQFF. The CDR3 DNA reads as TGTGCCAGCAGTTTCCGGGCGGGAGAAGGGCTTAACAATGAGCAGTTCTTC.